This TCR beta chain was sequenced for a study of blood T cell repertoires in COVID-19. Study at large: The origin of the acute and convalescent COVID-19 samples was the United States, Italy and Spain. The analysed material was cDNA or gDNA that came from T cells, B-cell-depleted T cells, or PBMCs.

As handled by the study authors: Reference gene primer amplification gave estimated nucleated cell counts. The method was immunoSEQ multiplex PCR; TCRdb's version includes in-frame clones alone and lacks a portion of them. V and J calls and clone size are given by that table; D and trimming were obtained from the DNA. The top ten hold about 4.8% of the sample, which has about 80,000 clones, about 86% seen once. Germline V lookup: CDR1 LNHDA, CDR2 SQIVND (reference sequence). The CDR3 spans 17 residues. The ends were cut back, 9 bases at V and 7 bases at J, with 27 bases in the middle. Sequencing used peripheral blood. The clonotype originates from a woman older than 75 with acute or convalescent COVID-19. V is TRBV19 and J is TRBJ1-4; D possibly corresponds to TRBD1 (6 bases). The CDR3 coding sequence is TGTGCCAGCACCCCGAGGGGGAGTTCTCGAAGGGGTGAAAAACTGTTTTTT. Its translation: CASTPRGSSRRGEKLFF.